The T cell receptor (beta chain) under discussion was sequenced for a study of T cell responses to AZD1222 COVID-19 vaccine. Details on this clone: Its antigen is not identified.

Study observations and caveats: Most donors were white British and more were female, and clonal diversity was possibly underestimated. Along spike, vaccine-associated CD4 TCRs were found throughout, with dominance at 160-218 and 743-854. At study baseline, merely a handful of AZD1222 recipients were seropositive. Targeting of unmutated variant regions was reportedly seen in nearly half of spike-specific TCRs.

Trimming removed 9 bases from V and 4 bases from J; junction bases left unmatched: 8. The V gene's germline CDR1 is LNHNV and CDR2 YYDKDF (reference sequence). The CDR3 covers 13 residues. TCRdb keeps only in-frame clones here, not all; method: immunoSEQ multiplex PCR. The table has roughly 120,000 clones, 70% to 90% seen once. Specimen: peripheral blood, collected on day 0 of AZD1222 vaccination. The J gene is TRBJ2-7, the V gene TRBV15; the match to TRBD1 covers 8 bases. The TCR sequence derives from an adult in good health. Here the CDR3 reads CATSGTGPYEQYF. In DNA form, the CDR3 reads TGTGCCACTTCCGGGACAGGCCCTTACGAGCAGTACTTC.